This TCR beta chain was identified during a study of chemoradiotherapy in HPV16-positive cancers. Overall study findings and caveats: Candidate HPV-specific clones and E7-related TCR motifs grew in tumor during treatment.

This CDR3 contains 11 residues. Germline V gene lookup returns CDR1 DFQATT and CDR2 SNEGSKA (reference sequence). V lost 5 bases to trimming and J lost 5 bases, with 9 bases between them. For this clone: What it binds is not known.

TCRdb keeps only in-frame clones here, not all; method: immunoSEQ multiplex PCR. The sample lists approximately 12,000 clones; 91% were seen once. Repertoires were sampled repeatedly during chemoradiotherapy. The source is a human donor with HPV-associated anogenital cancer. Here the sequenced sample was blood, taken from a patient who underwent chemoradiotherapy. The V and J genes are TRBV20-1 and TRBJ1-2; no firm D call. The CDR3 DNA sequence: TGCAGTGCTGGGCGATCTTATGGCTACACCTTC. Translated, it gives CSAGRSYGYTF.